The source of this TCR beta chain is a study of response to subunit inactivated influenza vaccine. Overall study findings and caveats: That few new T cells are recruited by each seasonal influenza vaccination was the authors' suggestion.

The germline V and J ends were trimmed by 4 bases and 0 bases, with 12 bases remaining between them. The CDR3 covers 15 residues. Germline loops: CDR1 MGHRA, CDR2 YSYEKL. This clonotype showed up many times. The antigen is undetermined. One entry per CDR3 protein results from TCRdb running MiXCR on the RT-PCR reads. The sample has 500,000 to 600,000 distinct CDR3 sequences; about an eighth are singletons. The sample was PBMCs from blood, taken on the day of vaccination. J is TRBJ1-1 and V is TRBV4-1; TRBD1 might be the D (5 bases). The TCR comes from a man aged 50 or older who received an inactivated influenza vaccine. The CDR3 loop is CASSRTGGLNTEAFF. The CDR3 DNA reads as TGCGCCAGCAGCCGAACCGGGGGACTGAACACTGAAGCTTTCTTT.